This T cell receptor beta chain was found in a study of TIL therapy for anti-PD-1-resistant metastatic lung cancer. Overall study: Patients had a median age of about 50 years (range about 38-85). By whole-exome sequencing, median non-synonymous tumor mutation burden was roughly 1.4 mutations per megabase.

The germline CDR1 and CDR2 sequences are MNHEY and SVGAGI. The V end lost 0 bases, the J end lost 0 bases, and 12 bases lay between the germline ends. The CDR3 covers 16 residues. Described time point: pre-treatment sample, taken before nivolumab and TIL therapy. The libraries were made with immunoSEQ v3. Sequenced by immunoSEQ multiplex PCR; TCRdb stores in-frame clones only, minus some. The table shows tens of thousands of clones, with 69% occurring only once. The specimen comprised blood, sampled at baseline. The source of this sequence is a person aged 30 to 80 with non-small cell lung cancer. The chain has TRBV6-5 and TRBJ2-7, with D possibly TRBD1 on 5 matching bases. As DNA, the CDR3 is TGTGCCAGCAGTTACTCCGTGACAGCATCCTCCTACGAGCAGTACTTC. It specifies CASSYSVTASSYEQYF.